The 21 T cell receptor beta chains listed next were all sequenced from one sample in a study of CD8+CD57+ T cells in acquired aplastic anemia. CDR3 and TCR beta VDJ profiling relied on genomic DNA as the template. Each CDR3 protein gets one entry after TCRdb re-called the reads with MiXCR. This table has around 180,000 distinct CDR3 sequences, roughly 50% appearing once. Those patients picked for sequencing had displayed CD8+CD57+ cell expansion on flow cytometry. What was sequenced was sorted CD4+, CD8+, or CD8+CD57+ T cells (not recorded which) from PBMCs. The receptor set was obtained from a human donor with aplastic anemia.

For this clonotype: Given a much more abundant clone one base away, this may be a read error. This sequence joins TRBV9 and TRBJ2-1, with 13 bases that match TRBD2. Germline-derived CDR1 and CDR2 are SGDLS and YYNGEE. This CDR3 contains 15 residues. CDR3 coding DNA: TGTTCCAGCAGCTTACTAGCGGGGGGGCGCAATGAGCAGTTCTTC. Residues: CSSSLLAGGRNEQFF.

The chain links TRBV5-1 to TRBJ1-2; a possible D gene is TRBD1 (6 bases). CDR1 is SGHRS and CDR2 is YFSETQ in the germline V gene. V was cut by 3 bases and J by 2 bases, with 11 bases left in between. CDR3 size: 14 residues. Here the CDR3 reads CASSSSGGNYGYTF. For the CDR3, the DNA is TGCGCCAGCAGCTCGTCGGGGGGCAACTATGGCTACACCTTC. Together with reference TRBV5-1 and TRBJ1-2, the CDR3 gives the full variable domain: KAGVTQTPRYLIKTRGQQVTLSCSPISGHRSVSWYQQTPGQGLQFLFEYFSETQRNKGNFPGRFSGRQFSNSRSEMNVSTLELGDSALYLCASSSSGGNYGYTFGSGTRLTVV.

This sequence joins TRBV2 and TRBJ1-6; TRBD1 aligns across 8 bases. After removal of 4 bases from V and 9 bases from J, the junction contained 11 bases not matched to a gene. This CDR3 has 16 residues. Germline V gene data show CDR1 as SNHLY and CDR2 as FYNNEI. CDR3 protein: CASSGGGGQGGSPLHF. The CDR3 DNA is TGTGCCAGCAGTGGAGGGGGAGGACAGGGAGGTTCACCCCTCCACTTT.

This clonotype has ten or more counts. The chain employs TRBV7-2 and TRBJ2-1; 8 nucleotides match TRBD2. CDR3 length: 16 amino acids. Germline CDR1 SGHTA, CDR2 FQGNSA. J lost 2 bases, V lost 5 bases, and 8 bases had no gene match. In DNA form, the CDR3 reads TGTGCCAGCAGCACTAACGGGGGGGTCCCCTACAATGAGCAGTTCTTC. It specifies CASSTNGGVPYNEQFF.

The rearrangement uses TRBV19 and TRBJ1-1; D is undetermined. Germline V CDR1 and CDR2: LNHDA, SQIVND (reference sequence). V shed 7 bases and J shed 3 bases, with 15 bases lying between them. The CDR3 runs to 14 residues. The CDR3 protein is CASTPLYGYTEAFF. The CDR3 DNA reads TGTGCCAGTACCCCCTTGTATGGGTACACTGAAGCTTTCTTT.

The chain uses TRBV29-1 and TRBJ2-3; TRBD1 agrees at 9 bases. Germline CDR1 reads SQVTM; CDR2 reads ANQGSEA. The CDR3 length is 13 residues. The ends lost 3 bases at V and 9 bases at J; junction bases unmatched: 7. The CDR3 nucleotides read TGCAGCGTTGAGGGACAGGGTCAGGTAACGCAGTATTTT. This gives the protein CSVEGQGQVTQYF.

J is TRBJ2-7 and V is TRBV7-8; TRBD1 aligns across 9 bases. Germline-derived CDR1 and CDR2 are SGHVS and FQNEAQ. The CDR3 sequence is 16 residues long. The ends lost 5 bases at V and 3 bases at J; junction bases unmatched: 11. CDR3 coding DNA: TGTGCCAGCAGCCTTGGCACCGGGACAGGGATCTACGAGCAGTACTTC. Encoded protein: CASSLGTGTGIYEQYF.

This clonotype was picked up a small number of times. J is TRBJ2-7 and V is TRBV11-1, with D tentatively TRBD2 (6 bases). The CDR3 has 14 residues. The V gene's germline CDR1 is SGHAT and CDR2 FQDESV (reference sequence). Deletions cut 5 bases from V and 3 bases from J, with 14 bases between. The CDR3 DNA follows: TGTGCCAGCAGCCCGGGACTGAGGGACTACGAGCAGTACTTC. Protein sequence: CASSPGLRDYEQYF.

The V call is TRBV5-1, the J call TRBJ1-5, with a tentative D call TRBD1 (5 bases). This CDR3 is built from 15 residues. CDR1 and CDR2 from the germline V gene are SGHRS and YFSETQ. V was trimmed by 5 bases and J by 2 bases, leaving 14 bases between them. The CDR3: CASRRGWGGNQPQHF. CDR3 sequence (DNA): TGCGCCAGCAGGAGAGGGTGGGGGGGCAATCAGCCCCAGCATTTT.

J is TRBJ1-3 and V is TRBV10-2; D unresolved. CDR1 and CDR2 from the germline V gene are WSHSY and SAAADI. Trimming pared 2 bases from V and 1 base from J, leaving 3 bases between. CDR3 length: 13 amino acids. The CDR3 bases are TGCGCCAGCAGTGAGAGGTCTGGAAACACCATATATTTT. Protein product: CASSERSGNTIYF.

Comments on this clonotype: This may be a read error: a much more frequent sequence differs by one nucleotide. This CDR3 fails to terminate in the conserved phenylalanine or tryptophan, so it likely reflects a read error. The chain links TRBV7-3 to TRBJ1-1; TRBD1 is a possible D gene (5 bases). Trimming cost V 2 bases and J 1 base, with 11 bases left between them. Germline CDR1 reads SGHTA; CDR2 reads FQGTGA. The CDR3 covers 15 residues. The CDR3 sequence: CASSLDTGRNTEAFL. The CDR3, as DNA: TGTGCCAGCAGCTTAGATACAGGAAGGAACACTGAAGCTTTCCTT.

About this clonotype: A junction end diverges from the germline sequence, so it may reflect a read error. The V call is TRBV6-1, the J call TRBJ2-3; D may match TRBD1 or TRBD2 (5 bases each). Germline-derived CDR1 and CDR2 are MNHNS and SASEGT. CDR3 length: 16 residues. The CDR3 coding sequence is TGTGCCAGCAGTGAAGTATGGGGGAGAGGCACAGGTACGCAGTATTTT. Translating gives CASSEVWGRGTGTQYF.

Many counts were recorded for this clonotype. CDR3 in DNA: TGTGCCAGCAGCTTGGGAGGTGCTAAGGAGACCCAGTACTTC. It codes for CASSLGGAKETQYF. The chain uses TRBV5-4 and TRBJ2-5; D unresolved. Trimming cost V 0 bases and J 5 bases, with 11 bases left between them. The CDR3 has 14 amino acids. From germline, CDR1 is SGHNT and CDR2 YYREEE (reference sequence).

This clonotype was observed many times. The V gene is TRBV4-1, the J gene TRBJ1-1; D not certain. Germline lookup yields CDR1 MGHRA and CDR2 YSYEKL. Trimming left V 4 bases short and J 6 bases short, with 0 bases between. The CDR3 is made up of 9 amino acids. The CDR3 region has the DNA TGCGCCAGCAGCCCTGAAGCTTTCTTT. This encodes CASSPEAFF.

The chain couples TRBV20-1 to TRBJ1-1; D may be TRBD1 (5 bases). V was trimmed by 1 base and J by 6 bases, leaving 12 bases between them. The CDR3 is 13 amino acids. Germline loops: CDR1 DFQATT, CDR2 SNEGSKA (reference sequence). DNA of the CDR3: TGCAGTGCTAGAGTAGGGGCCCAGGCTGAAGCTTTCTTT. This translates into CSARVGAQAEAFF.

This clonotype was detected ten times or more. The V gene is TRBV19, the J gene TRBJ1-1; perhaps TRBD1 as D (5 bases). V lost 3 bases to trimming and J lost 1 base, with 9 bases between them. The CDR3 spans 14 residues. Germline CDR1 reads LNHDA; CDR2 reads SQIVND (reference sequence). In DNA form, the CDR3 reads TGTGCCAGTAGTATTGGGACGGCGAACACTGAAGCTTTCTTT. Protein product: CASSIGTANTEAFF.

This clonotype appeared many times. The rearrangement uses TRBV7-2 and TRBJ2-3; 12 nucleotides agree with TRBD1. Germline-derived CDR1 and CDR2 are SGHTA and FQGNSA. With V trimmed by 3 bases and J by 3 bases, 4 bases remained unmatched. The CDR3 loop spans 16 amino acids. DNA for the CDR3: TGTGCCAGCAGCTTGGGGGACAGGGGGCGAACAGATACGCAGTATTTT. Translated: CASSLGDRGRTDTQYF. The entire variable domain, with the rest obtained from reference TRBV7-2 and TRBJ2-3, is as follows: GAGVSQSPSNKVTEKGKDVELRCDPISGHTALYWYRQSLGQGLEFLIYFQGNSAPDKSGLPSDRFSAERTGGSVSTLTIQRTQQEDSAVYLCASSLGDRGRTDTQYFGPGTRLTVL.

The J gene is TRBJ1-1, the V gene TRBV7-9; D perhaps matches TRBD1 (5 bases). Germline lookup yields CDR1 SEHNR and CDR2 FQNEAQ (reference sequence). This CDR3 comprises 15 residues. Between the trimmed V and J ends, which lost 2 bases and 1 base, there was a span of 11 bases. CDR3 protein: CASSLIGGGNTEAFF. CDR3 DNA: TGTGCCAGCAGCTTAATTGGTGGGGGGAACACTGAAGCTTTCTTT.

This clonotype came up many times. The chain combines TRBV7-2 with TRBJ2-5, with 9 positions matching TRBD2. Germline V gene sequence: CDR1 SGHTA, CDR2 FQGNSA. V dropped 6 bases and J dropped 1; count of bases not matched to a gene: 9. The CDR3 sequence is 16 residues long. CDR3 nucleotide sequence: TGTGCCAGCAGTTTGGGTAGCGGGGGCCCCCAAGAGACCCAGTACTTC. As protein: CASSLGSGGPQETQYF.

V is TRBV7-9 and J is TRBJ2-7; the D gene is possibly TRBD2 (6 bases). Germline V gene lookup returns CDR1 SEHNR and CDR2 FQNEAQ (reference sequence). Between the trimmed V and J ends, which lost 5 bases and 2 bases, there was a span of 16 bases. The CDR3 has 15 residues. CDR3: CASSEGLLSPYEQYF. The CDR3 DNA follows: TGTGCCAGCAGCGAGGGACTCCTTTCTCCCTACGAGCAGTACTTC.

The chain recombines TRBV7-8 with TRBJ2-7; 13 bases fit TRBD2. This CDR3 comprises 14 residues. CDR1 SGHVS and CDR2 FQNEAQ come from the germline V gene. The V gene end was trimmed by 5 bases and the J gene end by 5 bases; junction bases not matched to a gene: 3. This CDR3 is CASSILAGGHEQYF. The CDR3 DNA is TGTGCCAGCAGCATACTAGCGGGGGGGCACGAGCAGTACTTC.